The 14 T cell receptor beta chains listed next were all sequenced from one sample in a study of shared clonotypes between healthy human individuals. The method was immunoSEQ multiplex PCR; TCRdb's version includes in-frame clones alone and lacks a portion of them. Seen here are roughly 2,300,000 clones, around 93% observed once, and the top ten hold 0.3% to 0.4%. The sequencing sample was made of naive CD4+ T cells from PBMCs. The sample's subset: CD45RA+ positively selected. Every receptor here comes from a man younger than 35 in good health. Some clones in this sample may be carry-over from other donors' samples.

Comments on this clone: Distinct nucleotide sequences in the sample also encode this CDR3. The rearrangement joins TRBV7-2 to TRBJ2-3; D perhaps matches TRBD2 (5 bases). The CDR3 contains 14 residues. Germline V gives CDR1 SGHTA, CDR2 FQGNSA. Trimming took off 0 bases at V and 2 bases at J, with 6 bases between the two ends. CDR3 residues: CASSLAGATDTQYF. CDR3 DNA sequence: TGTGCCAGCAGCTTAGCGGGAGCCACAGATACGCAGTATTTT.

The V and J genes are TRBV7-2 and TRBJ2-1; possibly TRBD1 or TRBD2 for D (5 bases each). The CDR3 extends over 12 amino acids. V was shortened by 3 bases and J by 9 bases, with 9 bases between the two germline ends. Per the germline V gene, CDR1 is SGHTA and CDR2 is FQGNSA. The CDR3 DNA follows: TGTGCCAGCAGCTTGGGGGTGGGTGAGCAGTTCTTC. As protein: CASSLGVGEQFF.

The chain couples TRBV11-3 to TRBJ2-5, with 8 bases fitting TRBD2. J gave up 5 bases and V 5 bases, and 1 base lay outside the gene matches. This CDR3 is built from 12 residues. CDR1 and CDR2 (germline): SGHNT, YENEEA. DNA for the CDR3: TGTGCCAGCAGCCGGGGGGGGGAGACCCAGTACTTC. Amino acid sequence: CASSRGGETQYF.

This chain joins TRBV7-6 and TRBJ2-1; maybe TRBD1 (6 bases). Germline values: CDR1 SGHVS, CDR2 FNYEAQ. The CDR3 has 13 amino acids. With 5 bases removed from V and 5 bases from J, the gap between germline ends came to 10 bases. The CDR3 region has the DNA TGTGCCAGCAGCCCGGACAGACACAATGAGCAGTTCTTC. This translates into CASSPDRHNEQFF.

V and J are TRBV4-1 and TRBJ2-3; 13 bases are a match to TRBD2. The V segment lost 7 bases and the J segment 4 bases; nucleotides outside the gene matches: 8. The germline CDR1 and CDR2 sequences are MGHRA and YSYEKL. The CDR3 is 16 amino acids. CDR3 residues: CASTRTSGSWADTQYF. DNA of the CDR3: TGCGCCAGCACCCGGACTAGCGGGAGTTGGGCAGATACGCAGTATTTT.

The chain carries TRBV21-1 and TRBJ1-4; TRBD1 is taken as the D call from the table, unchecked against the DNA. TRBV21-1 is given as a pseudogene. The CDR3 is 15 residues long. CDR3 region: CASSKAVDRGEKLFF. CDR3 DNA sequence: TGTGCCAGCAGCAAAGCCGTTGACAGGGGTGAAAAACTGTTTTTT.

As concerns this clone: Different DNA sequences within this sample yield the same CDR3. CDR3 DNA sequence: TGTGCCAGCTCACCTCGCCTCACAGATACGCAGTATTTT. It encodes CASSPRLTDTQYF. The V call is TRBV18, the J call TRBJ2-3; no firm D call. Germline V gene sequence: CDR1 KGHSH, CDR2 LQKENI. The V gene lost 3 bases and the J gene lost 2 bases, with 6 bases spanning the gap. The CDR3 is 13 amino acids.

CDR3 protein: CASSSQGQGATNEKLFF. DNA for the CDR3: TGCGCCAGCAGCTCTCAGGGGCAAGGGGCAACTAATGAAAAACTGTTTTTT. The gene calls are TRBV5-1 and TRBJ1-4; D perhaps matches TRBD1 (6 bases). Germline V CDR1 and CDR2: SGHRS, YFSETQ. V dropped 3 bases and J dropped 0 bases, with 15 bases sitting between them. The CDR3 is made up of 17 amino acids.

The CDR3 reads CASSLLGDRVKNSTGELFF. DNA of the CDR3: TGTGCCAGCAGTTTGTTGGGGGACAGGGTGAAAAACAGCACCGGGGAGCTGTTTTTT. J is TRBJ2-2 and V is TRBV28; 9 bases agree with TRBD1. Trimming at V came to 3 bases and at J to 4 bases, leaving 15 bases not matched to a gene. The germline CDR1 and CDR2 sequences are MDHEN and SYDVKM. The CDR3 is 19 amino acids.

The genes are TRBV10-3 and TRBJ1-3; 7 nucleotides match TRBD1. The CDR3 contains 16 residues. The germline V gene has CDR1 ENHRY and CDR2 SYGVKD. Trimming cost V 8 bases and J 4 bases; bases outside gene matches: 14. CDR3 sequence (DNA): TGTGCCATCCAGGACCCCCGACAGGGAGGGGGAAACACCATATATTTT. Its protein is CAIQDPRQGGGNTIYF.

The V gene is TRBV5-6, the J gene TRBJ2-1; the D gene is possibly TRBD2 (6 bases). Germline V lookup: CDR1 SGHDT, CDR2 YYEEEE. The CDR3 spans 16 residues. Trimming left V 2 bases short and J 2 bases short, with 14 bases between. The CDR3 nucleotides read TGTGCCAGCAGCTTTTTAGGGCGCGGGGCCTACAATGAGCAGTTCTTC. Translation gives CASSFLGRGAYNEQFF.

The V call is TRBV5-1, the J call TRBJ2-3; TRBD2 matches 7 bases. The CDR3 consists of 16 residues. Germline CDR1 SGHRS, CDR2 YFSETQ. After removal of 4 bases from V and 4 bases from J, the junction contained 12 bases not matched to a gene. For the CDR3, the DNA is TGCGCCAGCAGCGCGACCGGGACTACCCCCTCAGATACGCAGTATTTT. Amino acid sequence: CASSATGTTPSDTQYF.

V is TRBV9 and J is TRBJ2-1; D remains ambiguous. The V gene's germline CDR1 is SGDLS and CDR2 YYNGEE. The CDR3 totals 14 residues. V was clipped by 5 bases and J by 0 bases, with 9 bases between them. The CDR3 DNA is TGTGCCAGCAGAGGCCCACTCTCCTACAATGAGCAGTTCTTC. Protein product: CASRGPLSYNEQFF. Filled out from reference TRBV9 and TRBJ2-1, the complete variable domain reads DSGVTQTPKHLITATGQRVTLRCSPRSGDLSVYWYQQSLDQGLQFLIQYYNGEERAKGNILERFSAQQFPDLHSELNLSSLELGDSALYFCASRGPLSYNEQFFGPGTRLTVL.

For this clone: This same CDR3 is encoded by further DNA sequences in the sample. The V gene is TRBV7-9, the J gene TRBJ2-6; no definite D call. Trimming removed 3 bases at V and 1 base at J, with 4 bases between. This CDR3 comprises 14 residues. Germline CDR1 and CDR2: SEHNR and FQNEAQ (reference sequence). The CDR3 sequence: CASSLGSGANVLTF. CDR3 in DNA: TGTGCCAGCAGCTTGGGATCTGGGGCCAACGTCCTGACTTTC.